Given below is one T cell receptor (beta chain) in context. The sample holds many counts of this clone. Its antigen remains undetermined. Per-base qualities were not stored, and no clone one base away is much larger. The sample is drawn from a study of control samples from healthy donors and cancer patients (TCRdb year 2020). CDR3 length: 14 amino acids, cysteine to phenylalanine. Just CDR3 DNA is preserved here, 42 bases in frame from base 1. Unmatched junction bases come to 10, with V trimmed by 5 bases and J by 10 bases. The germline V gene gives CDR1 as SGHAT and CDR2 as FQNNGV. Library method: the immunoSEQ multiplex PCR assay. The table comes from immuneACCESS by way of TCRdb, which keeps in-frame sequences with V and J called. Part of the clones is missing from these tables; in studies checked, under half for an unresolved V gene and the rest for unknown reasons. Within this sample are about 410,000 clones, with 75% to 95% of them counted one time only. Roughly 6.4% of the sample is taken by the ten largest.

The chain links TRBV11-2 with TRBJ1-2, and 10 junction bases match TRBD1. Sequencing used PBMCs. This receptor was taken from a man in his forties with head and neck cancer. The nucleotides read TGTGCCAGCAGCCTTGACAGGGGGCGGTCTGCCTACACCTTC. It translates as CASSLDRGRSAYTF.